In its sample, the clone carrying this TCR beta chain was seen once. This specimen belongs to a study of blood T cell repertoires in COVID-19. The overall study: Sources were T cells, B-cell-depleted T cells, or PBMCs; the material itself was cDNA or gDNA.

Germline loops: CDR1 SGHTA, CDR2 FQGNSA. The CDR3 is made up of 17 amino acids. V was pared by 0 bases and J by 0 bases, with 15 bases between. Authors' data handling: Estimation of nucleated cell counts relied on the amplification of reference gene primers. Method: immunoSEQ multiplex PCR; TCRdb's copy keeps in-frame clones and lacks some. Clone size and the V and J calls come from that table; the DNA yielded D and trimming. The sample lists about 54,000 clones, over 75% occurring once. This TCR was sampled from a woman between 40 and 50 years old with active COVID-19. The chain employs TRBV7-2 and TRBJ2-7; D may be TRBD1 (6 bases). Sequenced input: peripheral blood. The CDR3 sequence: CASSLAAGALSSYEQYF. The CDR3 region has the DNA TGTGCCAGCAGCTTAGCGGCAGGGGCTCTCAGCTCCTACGAGCAGTACTTC. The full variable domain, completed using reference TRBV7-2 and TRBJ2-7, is GAGVSQSPSNKVTEKGKDVELRCDPISGHTALYWYRQSLGQGLEFLIYFQGNSAPDKSGLPSDRFSAERTGGSVSTLTIQRTQQEDSAVYLCASSLAAGALSSYEQYFGPGTRLTVT.